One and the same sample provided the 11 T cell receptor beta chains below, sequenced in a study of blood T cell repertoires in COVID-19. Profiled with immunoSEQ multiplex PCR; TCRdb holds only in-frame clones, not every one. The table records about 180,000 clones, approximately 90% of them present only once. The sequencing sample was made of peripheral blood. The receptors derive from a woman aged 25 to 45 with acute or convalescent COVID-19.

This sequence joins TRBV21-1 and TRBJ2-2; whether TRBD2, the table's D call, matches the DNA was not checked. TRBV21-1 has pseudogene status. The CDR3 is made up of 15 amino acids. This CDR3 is CASDSYASNTGELFF. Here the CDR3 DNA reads TGTGCCAGCGACTCCTATGCCTCGAACACCGGGGAGCTGTTTTTT.

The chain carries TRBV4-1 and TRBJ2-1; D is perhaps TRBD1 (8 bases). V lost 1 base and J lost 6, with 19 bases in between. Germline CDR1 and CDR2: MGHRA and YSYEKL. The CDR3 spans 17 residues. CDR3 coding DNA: TGCGCCAGCAGCCAAGGGACAGGGAGGGGAGGTCGCAATGAGCAGTTCTTC. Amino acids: CASSQGTGRGGRNEQFF.

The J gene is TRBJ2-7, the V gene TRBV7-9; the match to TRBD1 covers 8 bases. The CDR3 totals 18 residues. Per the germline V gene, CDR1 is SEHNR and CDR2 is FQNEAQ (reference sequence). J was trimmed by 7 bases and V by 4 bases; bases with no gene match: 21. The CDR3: CASSYTGGLSGRSLEQYF. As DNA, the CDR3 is TGTGCCAGCAGCTATACAGGGGGTTTGAGCGGGCGGAGCCTTGAGCAGTACTTC.

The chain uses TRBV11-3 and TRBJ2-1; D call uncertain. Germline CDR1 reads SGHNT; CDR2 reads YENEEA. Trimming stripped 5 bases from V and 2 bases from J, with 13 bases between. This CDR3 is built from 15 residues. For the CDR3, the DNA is TGTGCCAGCAGCCAGTCGGGTAAGGCCTACAATGAGCAGTTCTTC. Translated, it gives CASSQSGKAYNEQFF. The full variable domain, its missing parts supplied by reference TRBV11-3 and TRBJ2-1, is EAGVVQSPRYKIIEKKQPVAFWCNPISGHNTLYWYLQNLGQGPELLIRYENEEAVDDSQLPKDRFSAERLKGVDSTLKIQPAELGDSAVYLCASSQSGKAYNEQFFGPGTRLTVL.

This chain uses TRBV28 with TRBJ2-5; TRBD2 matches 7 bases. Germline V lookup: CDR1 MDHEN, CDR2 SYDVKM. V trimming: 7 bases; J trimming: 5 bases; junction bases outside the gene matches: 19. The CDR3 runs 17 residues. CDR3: CASNTLKREQERETQYF. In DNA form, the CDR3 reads TGTGCCAGCAATACTCTTAAGCGGGAACAAGAGAGGGAGACCCAGTACTTC.

CDR3 residues: CSVSPETTVPEAFF. DNA for the CDR3: TGCAGTGTTAGTCCCGAGACAACTGTCCCTGAAGCTTTCTTT. The rearrangement uses TRBV20-1 and TRBJ1-1; the D is unclear. The V and J ends lost 7 bases and 6 bases respectively, with 21 bases between them. Germline lookup yields CDR1 DFQATT and CDR2 SNEGSKA (reference sequence). The CDR3 loop spans 14 amino acids.

The CDR3 bases are TGTGCCAGCAGCTTTCCATCGGGACAAGCGAACACCGGGGAGCTGTTTTTT. Translation: CASSFPSGQANTGELFF. The chain links TRBV11-2 to TRBJ2-2; a possible D gene is TRBD1 (6 bases). V gave up 3 bases and J gave up 0 bases, with 14 bases separating them. Germline V CDR1 and CDR2: SGHAT, FQNNGV. CDR3 length: 17 amino acids.

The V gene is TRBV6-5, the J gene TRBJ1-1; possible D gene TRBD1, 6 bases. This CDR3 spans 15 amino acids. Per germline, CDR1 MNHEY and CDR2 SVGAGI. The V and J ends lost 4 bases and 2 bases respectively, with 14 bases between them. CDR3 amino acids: CASSWGGIGNTEAFF. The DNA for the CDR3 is TGTGCCAGCAGTTGGGGGGGCATAGGTAACACTGAAGCTTTCTTT.

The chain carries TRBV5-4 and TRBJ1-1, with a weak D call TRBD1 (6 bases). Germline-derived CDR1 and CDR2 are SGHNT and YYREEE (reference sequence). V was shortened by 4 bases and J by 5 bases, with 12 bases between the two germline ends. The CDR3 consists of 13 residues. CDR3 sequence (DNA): TGTGCCAGCAGCCCGACAGGTTCGACTGAAGCTTTCTTT. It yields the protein CASSPTGSTEAFF.

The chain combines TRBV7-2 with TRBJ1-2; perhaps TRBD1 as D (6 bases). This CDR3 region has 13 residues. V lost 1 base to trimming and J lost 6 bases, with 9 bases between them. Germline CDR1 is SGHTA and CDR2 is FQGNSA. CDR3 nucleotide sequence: TGTGCCAGCAGCTTAGACAGGGACCATGGCTACACCTTC. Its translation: CASSLDRDHGYTF.

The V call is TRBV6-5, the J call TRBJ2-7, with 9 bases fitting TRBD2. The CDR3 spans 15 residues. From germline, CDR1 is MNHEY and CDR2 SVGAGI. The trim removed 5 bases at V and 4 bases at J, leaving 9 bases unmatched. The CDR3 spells CASSTLAGSEYEQYF. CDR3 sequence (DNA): TGTGCCAGCAGTACCCTAGCGGGAAGTGAGTACGAGCAGTACTTC.